The 26 T cell receptor beta chains presented below share a single source sample, sequenced in a study of cytomegalovirus exposure and HLA in healthy donors. A multiplex PCR was run with 60 Vbeta primers and 13 Jbeta primers. Measured with immunoSEQ multiplex PCR; TCRdb has only the in-frame clones, and not every one. The table includes under 200,000 clones, roughly 13% detected once. Sequenced input: PBMCs. These receptors all come from a man in his fifties in good health and CMV-seropositive.

The J gene is TRBJ1-5, the V gene TRBV11-3, with a possible D match to TRBD1 (6 bases). The CDR3 length is 15 residues. V lost 6 bases and J 3 bases, leaving 15 bases between the germline ends. Germline V CDR1 and CDR2: SGHNT, YENEEA. The CDR3 loop is CASRSLGTTNQPQHF. The CDR3 DNA reads as TGTGCCAGCAGATCCTTGGGGACAACCAATCAGCCCCAGCATTTT.

The rearrangement links TRBV11-3 to TRBJ2-2, with D possibly matching TRBD1 (5 bases). The germline V gene has CDR1 SGHNT and CDR2 YENEEA. The CDR3 is 14 residues long. V lost 4 bases to trimming and J lost 6 bases, with 12 bases between them. In DNA form, the CDR3 reads TGTGCCAGCAGCTCAGGGATTGTGGCCGGGGAGCTGTTTTTT. This sequence encodes CASSSGIVAGELFF.

The gene calls are TRBV21-1 and TRBJ2-3; the table's D call, TRBD2, has no DNA check behind it. TRBV21-1 is marked as a pseudogene. The CDR3 runs to 14 residues. The CDR3 loop reads CASSIAGGADTQYF. Written as DNA, the CDR3 is TGTGCCAGCAGCATAGCGGGGGGTGCAGATACGCAGTATTTT.

The chain links TRBV5-1 to TRBJ1-2; 7 positions match TRBD1. The CDR3 loop spans 13 amino acids. The germline gives CDR1 SGHRS, CDR2 YFSETQ. V lost 2 bases and J lost 11; bases outside the gene matches: 9. CDR3 sequence (DNA): TGCGCCAGCAGCTTATGGACAGGACGAGGGTACACCTTC. It yields the protein CASSLWTGRGYTF.

This clone was detected a few times. The genes are TRBV5-1 and TRBJ2-5, with 8 bases identical to TRBD1. The junction had 8 bases not matched to a gene; V was cut back by 0 bases and J by 7 bases. Germline CDR1 and CDR2: SGHRS and YFSETQ. The CDR3 runs 15 residues. CDR3 region: CASSLVQGVFVTQYF. The DNA for the CDR3 is TGCGCCAGCAGCTTGGTACAGGGGGTGTTTGTGACCCAGTACTTC.

This clone was counted between two and nine times. CDR3 protein: CASSGGGQAQETQYF. The CDR3 region has the DNA TGTGCCAGCAGTGGGGGTGGACAGGCGCAAGAGACCCAGTACTTC. The chain joins TRBV28 to TRBJ2-5, with 7 bases fitting TRBD1. This CDR3 contains 15 residues. CDR1 is MDHEN, CDR2 SYDVKM, per germline. Trimming cost V 5 bases and J 2 bases; bases outside gene matches: 8.

This chain links TRBV9 with TRBJ2-1, with TRBD2 matching 14 bases. CDR1 and CDR2 from the germline V gene are SGDLS and YYNGEE. V gave up 4 bases and J gave up 9 bases; unmatched junction bases: 12. CDR3 length: 17 residues. The CDR3 sequence: CASSTPTSGGGGGEQFF. In nucleotides, the CDR3 is TGTGCCAGCAGCACTCCGACTAGCGGGGGGGGAGGGGGTGAGCAGTTCTTC.

This clone appeared a few times. DNA of the CDR3: TGTGCCAGCGCTCAGGGGCGTCTTCATGGCTACACCTTC. It encodes CASAQGRLHGYTF. The rearrangement joins TRBV5-6 to TRBJ1-2, with D possibly matching TRBD1 (6 bases). Trimming removed 7 bases from V and 6 bases from J, with 16 bases in between. CDR1 is SGHDT and CDR2 is YYEEEE in the germline V gene. The CDR3 extends over 13 amino acids.

This clone was counted only a few times. This rearrangement joins TRBV6-5 to TRBJ1-2; maybe TRBD1 (6 bases). Looked up from germline, CDR1 is MNHEY and CDR2 is SVGAGI. CDR3 length: 14 amino acids. V gave up 4 bases and J gave up 2 bases, with 11 bases separating them. The DNA of the CDR3 is TGTGCCAGCAGTTTTCAGGACAGCAACTATGGCTACACCTTC. Amino acid sequence: CASSFQDSNYGYTF.

This clone has more than one count but fewer than ten. This chain connects TRBV7-2 to TRBJ2-1; 9 bases fit TRBD1. From germline, CDR1 is SGHTA and CDR2 FQGNSA. This CDR3 is built from 14 residues. V shed 0 bases, J shed 13 bases, and the junction held 7 bases outside the gene matches. The CDR3 is CASSLAMGQGPQFF. CDR3 in DNA: TGTGCCAGCAGCTTAGCGATGGGACAGGGTCCTCAGTTCTTC.

This clone was seen a few times. The chain employs TRBV7-2 and TRBJ1-5, with D uncertain. Deletions cut 5 bases from V and 5 bases from J, with 10 bases between. The CDR3 sequence is 13 residues long. Germline-derived CDR1 and CDR2 are SGHTA and FQGNSA. The CDR3 spells CASSPTRDQPQHF. In nucleotides, the CDR3 is TGTGCCAGCAGCCCGACAAGAGATCAGCCCCAGCATTTT.

This chain uses TRBV9 with TRBJ1-2; D is ambiguous. Germline V gene sequence: CDR1 SGDLS, CDR2 YYNGEE. The V end lost 3 bases, the J end lost 7 bases, and 10 bases lay between the germline ends. The CDR3 consists of 12 residues. CDR3 loop: CASSAEGGGYTF. In DNA, the CDR3 is TGTGCCAGCAGCGCCGAGGGAGGTGGCTACACCTTC.

This chain uses TRBV29-1 with TRBJ1-4; possible D gene TRBD1, 6 bases. Germline CDR1 is SQVTM and CDR2 is ANQGSEA. This CDR3 has 13 residues. Trimming pared 5 bases from V and 5 bases from J, leaving 12 bases between. CDR3 protein: CSVSGGLNEKLFF. The CDR3 DNA reads as TGCAGCGTTTCGGGGGGGCTAAATGAAAAACTGTTTTTT. The variable domain in full, completed from reference TRBV29-1 and TRBJ1-4, reads SAVISQKPSRDICQRGTSLTIQCQVDSQVTMMFWYRQQPGQSLTLIATANQGSEATYESGFVIDKFPISRPNLTFSTLTVSNMSPEDSSIYLCSVSGGLNEKLFFGSGTQLSVL.

This clone was counted a few times. V and J are TRBV11-3 and TRBJ1-1, with a tentative D call TRBD1 (5 bases). Trimming left V 3 bases short and J 7 bases short, with 9 bases between. The CDR3 sequence is 12 residues long. The germline gives CDR1 SGHNT, CDR2 YENEEA. CDR3 sequence: CASSFGHNEAFF. Written as DNA, the CDR3 is TGTGCCAGCAGCTTTGGACACAATGAAGCTTTCTTT.

This chain joins TRBV10-3 and TRBJ2-7; the D gene is possibly TRBD1 (6 bases). CDR1 and CDR2 (germline): ENHRY, SYGVKD. V was cut by 3 bases and J by 1 base, with 16 bases left in between. This CDR3 contains 16 residues. The CDR3 loop reads CAISDSGARGSYEQYV. Written as DNA, the CDR3 is TGTGCCATCAGTGACTCAGGGGCAAGGGGGTCCTACGAGCAGTACGTC.

The chain is built from TRBV6-1 and TRBJ2-7; 7 bases line up with TRBD2. V gave up 6 bases and J gave up 6 bases; unmatched junction bases: 14. The CDR3 is made up of 15 amino acids. Germline-derived CDR1 and CDR2 are MNHNS and SASEGT. In nucleotides, the CDR3 is TGTGCCAGCAGCGGGCTAGCGGACGGATCGGGCGAGCAGTACTTC. Protein product: CASSGLADGSGEQYF.

This clone was observed a few times. This sequence joins TRBV14 and TRBJ2-1; D is unclear. CDR1 is SGHDN and CDR2 is FVKESK in the germline V gene. The CDR3 has 12 amino acids. V dropped 1 base and J dropped 12 bases, with 10 bases sitting between them. CDR3 sequence: CASSQVSRGQFF. CDR3 DNA sequence: TGTGCCAGCAGCCAAGTCTCTAGAGGGCAGTTCTTC.

The chain combines TRBV7-8 with TRBJ2-2; 9 nucleotides align to TRBD2. The CDR3 spans 17 residues. Germline CDR1 reads SGHVS; CDR2 reads FQNEAQ. The ends lost 0 bases at V and 4 bases at J; junction bases unmatched: 6. The CDR3 spells CASSLARVRGGTGELFF. CDR3 coding DNA: TGTGCCAGCAGCTTAGCGCGCGTGCGGGGGGGCACCGGGGAGCTGTTTTTT.

This clone was seen once. This chain links TRBV9 with TRBJ2-2, with TRBD2 matching over 8 bases. The CDR3 is 17 residues long. CDR1 and CDR2 from the germline V gene are SGDLS and YYNGEE. J gave up 0 bases and V 3 bases, and 7 bases lay outside the gene matches. The CDR3 reads CASSASGGAANTGELFF. In DNA form, the CDR3 reads TGTGCCAGCAGCGCCAGCGGGGGAGCCGCGAACACCGGGGAGCTGTTTTTT. Based on the CDR3 plus reference TRBV9 and TRBJ2-2, the full variable domain is DSGVTQTPKHLITATGQRVTLRCSPRSGDLSVYWYQQSLDQGLQFLIQYYNGEERAKGNILERFSAQQFPDLHSELNLSSLELGDSALYFCASSASGGAANTGELFFGEGSRLTVL.

This clone was recorded a few times. In the same sample, other DNA sequences code for this CDR3. The genes are TRBV7-2 and TRBJ1-5, with 7 bases identical to TRBD1. Germline CDR1 reads SGHTA; CDR2 reads FQGNSA. This CDR3 spans 14 amino acids. V gave up 5 bases and J gave up 6 bases; unmatched junction bases: 7. CDR3 bases: TGTGCCAGCAGCCCGAGACAGGGCCCTCAGCCCCAGCATTTT. This sequence encodes CASSPRQGPQPQHF.

This clone was detected only a few times. This chain joins TRBV9 and TRBJ1-6; D remains ambiguous. This CDR3 has 10 residues. V lost 3 bases, J lost 15 bases, and 7 bases lay in between. Germline values: CDR1 SGDLS, CDR2 YYNGEE. The CDR3: CASSERVLHF. The CDR3 region has the DNA TGTGCCAGCAGCGAGAGGGTCCTCCACTTT.

This chain connects TRBV10-3 to TRBJ2-7; tentative D call: TRBD2 (6 bases). The CDR3 runs to 15 residues. Germline V gene sequence: CDR1 ENHRY, CDR2 SYGVKD. The V gene lost 0 bases and the J gene lost 0 bases, with 9 bases spanning the gap. DNA for the CDR3: TGTGCCATCAGTGAGTCTGGCGGGGACTCCTACGAGCAGTACGTC. This sequence encodes CAISESGGDSYEQYV.

Only a few counts were recorded for this clone. The chain couples TRBV5-1 to TRBJ1-4, with D hard to call. V lost 0 bases and J 6 bases, leaving 9 bases between the germline ends. Germline values: CDR1 SGHRS, CDR2 YFSETQ. CDR3 length equals 14 residues. In DNA form, the CDR3 reads TGCGCCAGCAGCTTGGGTGGAGGGTATGAAAAACTGTTTTTT. Amino acids: CASSLGGGYEKLFF.

Concerning this clone itself: A read error may produce the germline difference seen at one junction end. V gene TRBV7-8 combines with J gene TRBJ2-5, with a tentative D call TRBD2 (7 bases). Germline V gene lookup returns CDR1 SGHVS and CDR2 FQNEAQ. The CDR3 extends over 13 amino acids. CDR3 region: CASTLGGVETQYF. In DNA, the CDR3 is TGTGCCAGCACCTTAGGGGGGGTGGAGACCCAGTACTTC.

As regards this clone: The sample carries other DNA sequences with the same CDR3. This chain links TRBV7-2 with TRBJ1-5, with D possibly matching TRBD1 (6 bases). The CDR3 has 15 residues. Germline V gene data show CDR1 as SGHTA and CDR2 as FQGNSA. V dropped 1 base and J dropped 4 bases, with 11 bases sitting between them. CDR3 sequence reads: CASSLVGQGNQPQHF. The CDR3, as DNA: TGTGCCAGCAGCTTAGTAGGCCAGGGGAATCAGCCCCAGCATTTT.

The CDR3 sequence: CASSLHPRATTEAFF. CDR3 sequence (DNA): TGTGCCAGCAGTTTACACCCCCGAGCGACCACTGAAGCTTTCTTT. V usage is TRBV28 and J usage is TRBJ1-1, with no clear D. The germline V gene encodes CDR1 MDHEN and CDR2 SYDVKM. V lost 2 bases and J 4 bases, leaving 14 bases between the germline ends. There are 15 residues in the CDR3.